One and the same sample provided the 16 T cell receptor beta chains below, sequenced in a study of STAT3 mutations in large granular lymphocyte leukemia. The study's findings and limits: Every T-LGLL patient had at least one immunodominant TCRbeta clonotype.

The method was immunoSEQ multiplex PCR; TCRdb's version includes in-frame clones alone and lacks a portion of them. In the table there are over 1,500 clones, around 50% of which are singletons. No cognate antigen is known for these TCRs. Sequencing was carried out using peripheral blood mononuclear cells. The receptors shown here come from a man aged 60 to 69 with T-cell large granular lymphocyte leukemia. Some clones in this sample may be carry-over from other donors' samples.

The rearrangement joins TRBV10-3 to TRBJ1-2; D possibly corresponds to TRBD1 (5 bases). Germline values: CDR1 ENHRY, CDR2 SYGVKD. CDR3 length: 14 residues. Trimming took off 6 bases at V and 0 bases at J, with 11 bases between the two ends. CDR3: CAIRPGSSNYGYTF. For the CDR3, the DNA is TGTGCCATCAGACCAGGGTCCTCTAACTATGGCTACACCTTC.

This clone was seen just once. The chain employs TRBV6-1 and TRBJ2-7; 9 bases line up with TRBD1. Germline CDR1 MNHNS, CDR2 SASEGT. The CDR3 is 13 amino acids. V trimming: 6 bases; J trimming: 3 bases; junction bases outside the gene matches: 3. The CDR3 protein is CASRRDRDYEQYF. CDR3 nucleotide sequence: TGTGCCAGCAGGAGGGACAGGGACTACGAGCAGTACTTC.

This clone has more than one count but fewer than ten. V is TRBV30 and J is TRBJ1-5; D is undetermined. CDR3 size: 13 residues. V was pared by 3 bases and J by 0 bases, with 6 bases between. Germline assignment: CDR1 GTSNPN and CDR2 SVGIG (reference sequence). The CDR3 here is CAWSDYSNQPQHF. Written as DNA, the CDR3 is TGTGCCTGGAGCGATTATAGCAATCAGCCCCAGCATTTT.

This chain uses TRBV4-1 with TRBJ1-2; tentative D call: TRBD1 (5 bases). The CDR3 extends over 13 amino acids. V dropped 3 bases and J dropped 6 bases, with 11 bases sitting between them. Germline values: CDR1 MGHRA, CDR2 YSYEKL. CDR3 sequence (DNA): TGCGCCAGCAGCCACCCCCAGGGAAATGGCTACACCTTC. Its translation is CASSHPQGNGYTF.

CDR3 residues: CASSLLAGNTDTQYF. CDR3 sequence (DNA): TGCGCCAGCAGCTTACTAGCGGGAAACACAGATACGCAGTATTTT. The chain employs TRBV5-1 and TRBJ2-3; 10 bases align to TRBD2. The germline V gene has CDR1 SGHRS and CDR2 YFSETQ. The length of the CDR3 is 15 residues. Germline trimming cut 2 bases from V and 2 bases from J; bases unmatched to any gene: 2.

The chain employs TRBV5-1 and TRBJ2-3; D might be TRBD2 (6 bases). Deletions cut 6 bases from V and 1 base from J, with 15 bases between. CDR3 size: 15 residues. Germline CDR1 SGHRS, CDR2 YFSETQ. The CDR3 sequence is CASTTDGSGTDTQYF. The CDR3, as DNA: TGCGCCAGCACAACCGACGGGAGTGGCACAGATACGCAGTATTTT. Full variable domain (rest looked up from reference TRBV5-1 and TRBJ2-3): KAGVTQTPRYLIKTRGQQVTLSCSPISGHRSVSWYQQTPGQGLQFLFEYFSETQRNKGNFPGRFSGRQFSNSRSEMNVSTLELGDSALYLCASTTDGSGTDTQYFGPGTRLTVL.

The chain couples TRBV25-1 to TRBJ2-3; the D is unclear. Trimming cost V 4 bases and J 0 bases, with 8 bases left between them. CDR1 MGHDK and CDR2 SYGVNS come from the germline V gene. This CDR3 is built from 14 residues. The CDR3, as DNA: TGTGCCAGCAGTGTATCTTCTAGCACAGATACGCAGTATTTT. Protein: CASSVSSSTDTQYF.

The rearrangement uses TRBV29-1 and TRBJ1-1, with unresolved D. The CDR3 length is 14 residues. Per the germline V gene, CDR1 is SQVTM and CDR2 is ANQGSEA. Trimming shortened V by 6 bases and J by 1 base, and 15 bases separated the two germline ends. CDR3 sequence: CSVNRRERNTEAFF. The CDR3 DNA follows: TGCAGCGTCAATCGAAGGGAGAGGAACACTGAAGCTTTCTTT.

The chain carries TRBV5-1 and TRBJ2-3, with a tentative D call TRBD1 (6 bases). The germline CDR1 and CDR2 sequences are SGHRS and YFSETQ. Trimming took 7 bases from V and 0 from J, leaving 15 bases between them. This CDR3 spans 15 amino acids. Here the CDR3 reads CASRPQGPSTDTQYF. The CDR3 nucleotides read TGCGCCAGCCGTCCACAGGGTCCTAGCACAGATACGCAGTATTTT.

In nucleotides, the CDR3 is TGTGCCAGCAGCTCCCCCGGACCCAAGGGCTACACCTTC. It encodes CASSSPGPKGYTF. This chain joins TRBV7-9 and TRBJ1-2; D gene uncertain. Trimming took off 4 bases at V and 8 bases at J, with 14 bases between the two ends. The germline V gene has CDR1 SEHNR and CDR2 FQNEAQ (reference sequence). This CDR3 spans 13 amino acids.

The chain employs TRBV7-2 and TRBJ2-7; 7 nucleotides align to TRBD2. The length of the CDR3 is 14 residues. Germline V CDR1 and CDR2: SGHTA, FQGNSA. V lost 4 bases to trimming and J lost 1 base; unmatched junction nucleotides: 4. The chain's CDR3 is CASSSAGWSYEQYF. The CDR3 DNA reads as TGTGCCAGCAGCTCAGCGGGATGGTCCTACGAGCAGTACTTC.

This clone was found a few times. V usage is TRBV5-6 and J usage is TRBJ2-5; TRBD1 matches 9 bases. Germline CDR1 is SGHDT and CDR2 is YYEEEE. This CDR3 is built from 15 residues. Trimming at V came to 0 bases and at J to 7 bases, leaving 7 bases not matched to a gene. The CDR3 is CASSLAGTGSGTQYF. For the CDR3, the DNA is TGTGCCAGCAGCTTGGCCGGGACAGGGAGCGGGACCCAGTACTTC.

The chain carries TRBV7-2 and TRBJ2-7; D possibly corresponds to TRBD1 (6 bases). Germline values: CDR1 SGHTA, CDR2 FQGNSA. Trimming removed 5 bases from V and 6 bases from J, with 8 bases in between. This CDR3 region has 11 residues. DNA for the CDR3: TGTGCCAGCAGCGCCAGGGGCGAGCAGTACTTC. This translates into CASSARGEQYF.

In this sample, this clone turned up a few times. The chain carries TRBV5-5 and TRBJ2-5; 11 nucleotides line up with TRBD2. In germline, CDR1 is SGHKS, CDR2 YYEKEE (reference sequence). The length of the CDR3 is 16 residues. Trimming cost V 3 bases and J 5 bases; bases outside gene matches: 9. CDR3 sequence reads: CASSSDSGRAGETQYF. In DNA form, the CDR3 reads TGTGCCAGCAGCTCCGATAGCGGGAGGGCCGGGGAGACCCAGTACTTC.

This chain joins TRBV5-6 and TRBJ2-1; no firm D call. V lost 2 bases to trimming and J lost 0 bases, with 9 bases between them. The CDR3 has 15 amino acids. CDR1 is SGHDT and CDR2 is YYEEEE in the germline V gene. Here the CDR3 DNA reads TGTGCCAGCAGCTTTTCTCCGAGCTCCTACAATGAGCAGTTCTTC. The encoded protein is CASSFSPSSYNEQFF.

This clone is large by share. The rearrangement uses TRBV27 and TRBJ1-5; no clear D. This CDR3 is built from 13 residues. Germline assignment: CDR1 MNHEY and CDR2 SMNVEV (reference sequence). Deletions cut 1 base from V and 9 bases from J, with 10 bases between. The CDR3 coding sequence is TGTGCCAGCAGTTTATGGGATCAAGGGCCCCAGCATTTT. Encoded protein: CASSLWDQGPQHF.